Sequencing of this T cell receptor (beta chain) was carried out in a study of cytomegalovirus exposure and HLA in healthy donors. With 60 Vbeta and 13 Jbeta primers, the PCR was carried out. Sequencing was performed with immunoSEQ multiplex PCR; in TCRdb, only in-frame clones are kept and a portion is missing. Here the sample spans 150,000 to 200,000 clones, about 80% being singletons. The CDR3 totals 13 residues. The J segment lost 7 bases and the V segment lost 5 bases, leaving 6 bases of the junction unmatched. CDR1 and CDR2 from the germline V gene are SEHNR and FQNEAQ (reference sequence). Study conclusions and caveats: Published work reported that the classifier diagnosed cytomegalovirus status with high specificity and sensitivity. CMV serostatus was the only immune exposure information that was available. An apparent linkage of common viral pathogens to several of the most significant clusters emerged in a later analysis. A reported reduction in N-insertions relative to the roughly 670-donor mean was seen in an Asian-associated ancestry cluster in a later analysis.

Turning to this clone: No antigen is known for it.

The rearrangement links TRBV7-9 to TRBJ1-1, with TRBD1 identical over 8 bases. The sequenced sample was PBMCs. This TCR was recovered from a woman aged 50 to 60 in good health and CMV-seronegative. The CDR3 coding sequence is TGTGCCAGCAGCCGGACAGGGAGCAATGAAGCTTTCTTT. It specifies CASSRTGSNEAFF.